Listed below are T cell receptor beta chains from one sample, sequenced in a study of CD8 T cells in Susac syndrome. From the immunoSEQ multiplex PCR reads, TCRdb called clonotypes with MiXCR, one entry per CDR3 protein. The table includes roughly 190,000 distinct CDR3 sequences, roughly 90% detected once. What was sequenced was CD4+ T cells from PBMCs. All receptors come from a human donor with Susac syndrome. CDR3s include the opening cysteine and the closing phenylalanine or tryptophan.

TRBV4-1	TRBJ2-5	CASSQEVWETQYF
TRBV24-1	TRBJ2-5	CATSDWTQETQYF
TRBV2	TRBJ2-1	CASSDGGHEQFF
TRBV11-3	TRBJ2-5	CASSQGLALETQYF
TRBV19	TRBJ2-6	CASSIDGPGQSSGANVLTF
TRBV30	TRBJ1-2	CAWSVTEYGYTF
TRBV5-1	TRBJ2-1	CASSVAGGKNEQFF
TRBV10-3	TRBJ1-2	CAISDRENYGYTF
TRBV2	TRBJ1-2	CASSVTQSYGYTF
TRBV27	TRBJ2-7	CASSYDRENNEQYF
TRBV5-5	TRBJ2-7	CASSLRQGAYEQYF
TRBV6-6	TRBJ1-1	CASIGGDAFF
TRBV4-1	TRBJ1-1	CASSPLPRPSPEAFF
TRBV19	TRBJ2-3	CATMGEGAYGTDTQYF
TRBV5-1	TRBJ1-1	CASSLAPTGANTEAFF
TRBV3-1	TRBJ2-7	CASSQDGQGFSYEQYF
TRBV5-1	TRBJ2-5	CASSLGDRVDQETQYF
TRBV19	TRBJ1-5	CASSTRRRNQPQHF
TRBV29-1	TRBJ2-3	CSVERTSGRSTDTQYF
TRBV10-3	TRBJ1-1	CAISAGGNMNTEAFF
TRBV25-1	TRBJ1-1	CASSDITRDIKIMNTEAFF
TRBV20-1	TRBJ2-7	CSASTSGGEQYF
TRBV29-1	TRBJ1-1	CSVDSPENTEAFF
TRBV3-1	TRBJ2-1	CASSQEDGSYNEQFF
TRBV24-1	TRBJ2-3	CATSEWDSDTQYF
TRBV20-1	TRBJ2-1	CSAGKMGNEQFF
TRBV5-1	TRBJ2-7	CASSLTGTDPYEQYF
TRBV4-2	TRBJ2-1	CASSQTRTSGDNEQFF
TRBV27	TRBJ1-6	CASSSPGQGDSPLHF
TRBV6-5	TRBJ1-5	CASSYSPGSNQPQHF
TRBV4-2	TRBJ2-2	CASSPGQGTATGELFF
TRBV20-1	TRBJ2-1	CSVRSSYNEQFF
TRBV12-3/TRBV12-4	TRBJ2-2	CASSFSGTNTGELFF
TRBV3-1	TRBJ2-7	CASSLGTSNYEQYF
TRBV20-1	TRBJ2-1	CSARSTTGFPYNEQFF
TRBV2	TRBJ2-3	CASSYTTEDTQYF
TRBV13	TRBJ2-2	CASSSARVFPNTGELFF
TRBV29-1	TRBJ2-1	CSVNLASGRANEQFF
TRBV5-1	TRBJ1-1	CASSFDGEAFF
TRBV6-6	TRBJ2-7	CASKGTTPYEQYF
TRBV27	TRBJ2-3	CASHRGDTQYF
TRBV7-3	TRBJ2-2	CASSPRVLAGGLGTGELFF
TRBV19	TRBJ2-2	CASSVQGPTGELFF
TRBV11-2	TRBJ2-2	CASSLTRGGTGELFF
TRBV5-1	TRBJ1-1	CASSHLDRLNTEAFF
TRBV2	TRBJ2-7	CASKLRDQSSYEQYF
TRBV12-3/TRBV12-4	TRBJ2-3	CASGTGTGITDTQYF
TRBV6-2/TRBV6-3	TRBJ1-2	CASSYSTVLPANYGYTF
TRBV10-3	TRBJ1-1	CAMSGTANTEAFF
TRBV4-1	TRBJ1-1	CASSQVGVGRPEAFF
TRBV20-1	TRBJ1-2	CSARDEGQGYYGYTF